The 2 T cell receptor beta chains presented below share a single source sample, sequenced in a study of blood T cell repertoires in COVID-19. Only in-frame clones appear in the TCRdb table, and some are missing; sequencing was by immunoSEQ multiplex PCR. Of approximately 250,000 clones in the sample, around 90% were seen once. Sequencing used PBMCs or T cells enriched from blood (not recorded which). These receptors all stem from a young woman with acute COVID-19.

The chain uses TRBV11-1 and TRBJ2-7; 9 bases line up with TRBD1. With V trimmed by 1 base and J by 5 bases, 3 bases remained unmatched. The germline CDR1 and CDR2 sequences are SGHAT and FQDESV (reference sequence). This CDR3 contains 14 residues. As DNA, the CDR3 is TGTGCCAGCAGCTTAGATGGGACAGGGAACGAGCAGTACTTC. Translation: CASSLDGTGNEQYF.

V gene TRBV30 combines with J gene TRBJ2-7; D might be TRBD2 (7 bases). The CDR3 length is 11 residues. The germline CDR1 and CDR2 sequences are GTSNPN and SVGIG (reference sequence). The CDR3, as DNA: TGTGGGGGGGGCCCTTATCGCGAGCAGTACTTC. This encodes CGGGPYREQYF.